Listed below are T cell receptor beta chains from one sample, sequenced in a study of vaccination and CD4 T cells after COVID-19. No antigen is known for these receptors. MiXCR was run by TCRdb on the PCR reads, yielding one entry per CDR3 protein. The sample includes 14,000 or so distinct CDR3 sequences, around 55% seen only once; the top ten take roughly 17%. Sequencing was carried out using CD4+ T cells from blood, cultured in vitro. The source of these receptors is a human donor who had recovered from COVID-19. CDR3s include the opening cysteine and the closing phenylalanine or tryptophan. A D gene is named only where the DNA matches it firmly. Size is omitted from some rows. Given values are once, few, many or a class for expanded clones.

abundance: NA; d_gene: TRBD1; v_gene: TRBV20-1; j_gene: TRBJ1-2; CDR3aa: CSASRDRALYGYTF; CDR3nt: TGCAGTGCTAGCCGGGACAGGGCCCTCTATGGCTACACCTTC
abundance: NA; d_gene: NA; v_gene: TRBV20-1; j_gene: TRBJ2-3; CDR3aa: CSARGNDWFIEDTQYF; CDR3nt: TGCAGTGCTAGGGGGAACGACTGGTTTATAGAGGATACGCAGTATTTT
abundance: NA; d_gene: NA; v_gene: TRBV3-1; j_gene: TRBJ1-1; CDR3aa: CASSPAVGGITEAFF; CDR3nt: TGTGCCAGCAGCCCTGCAGTAGGGGGGATCACTGAAGCTTTCTTT
abundance: few; d_gene: NA; v_gene: TRBV6-2/TRBV6-3; j_gene: TRBJ2-2; CDR3aa: CASSYSSSAGELFF; CDR3nt: TGTGCCAGCAGTTACTCGAGCTCGGCCGGGGAGCTGTTTTTT
abundance: NA; d_gene: NA; v_gene: TRBV2; j_gene: TRBJ2-1; CDR3aa: CASSDGVNEQFF; CDR3nt: TGTGCCAGCAGTGATGGCGTCAATGAGCAGTTCTTC
abundance: NA; d_gene: TRBD2; v_gene: TRBV20-1; j_gene: TRBJ2-7; CDR3aa: CSARSGKTSGRSYEQYF; CDR3nt: TGCAGTGCTAGAAGTGGAAAGACTAGCGGGAGATCTTACGAGCAGTACTTC
abundance: few; d_gene: NA; v_gene: TRBV7-9; j_gene: TRBJ2-5; CDR3aa: CASTTRETQYF; CDR3nt: TGTGCCAGCACTACTAGGGAGACCCAGTACTTC
abundance: NA; d_gene: TRBD2; v_gene: TRBV12-3/TRBV12-4; j_gene: TRBJ2-2; CDR3aa: CATQGGGGQTNTGELFF; CDR3nt: TGTGCCACCCAGGGCGGGGGGGGGCAGACCAACACCGGGGAGCTGTTTTTT
abundance: few; d_gene: NA; v_gene: TRBV5-1; j_gene: TRBJ1-6; CDR3aa: CASSPLSGGSSYNSPLHF; CDR3nt: TGCGCCAGCAGCCCTCTTAGTGGCGGGAGCTCCTATAATTCACCCCTCCACTTT
abundance: NA; d_gene: TRBD2; v_gene: TRBV2; j_gene: TRBJ2-1; CDR3aa: CASSSPGLGGEQFF; CDR3nt: TGTGCCAGCAGTTCGCCGGGACTAGGAGGGGAGCAGTTCTTC
abundance: few; d_gene: NA; v_gene: TRBV20-1; j_gene: TRBJ2-1; CDR3aa: CSAETRSRNEQFF; CDR3nt: TGCAGTGCTGAGACCCGATCTAGGAATGAGCAGTTCTTC
abundance: NA; d_gene: NA; v_gene: TRBV18; j_gene: TRBJ1-2; CDR3aa: CASSLQTEPNYGYTF; CDR3nt: TGTGCCAGCTCACTTCAAACAGAACCGAACTATGGCTACACCTTC
abundance: few; d_gene: NA; v_gene: TRBV2; j_gene: TRBJ2-5; CDR3aa: CASRWGGETQYF; CDR3nt: TGTGCCAGCAGATGGGGAGGAGAGACCCAGTACTTC
abundance: NA; d_gene: NA; v_gene: TRBV7-2; j_gene: TRBJ1-2; CDR3aa: CASRTGEYGYTF; CDR3nt: TGTGCCAGCCGAACGGGGGAATATGGCTACACCTTC
abundance: NA; d_gene: TRBD1; v_gene: TRBV5-8; j_gene: TRBJ2-2; CDR3aa: CASNDRDRGQVTGELFF; CDR3nt: TGTGCCAGCAACGACCGGGACAGGGGCCAGGTCACCGGGGAGCTGTTTTTT
abundance: NA; d_gene: TRBD2; v_gene: TRBV24-1; j_gene: TRBJ2-5; CDR3aa: CATSDSGTSGSQAQYF; CDR3nt: TGTGCCACCAGTGATTCCGGGACTAGCGGGTCCCAAGCCCAGTACTTC
abundance: NA; d_gene: NA; v_gene: TRBV6-5; j_gene: TRBJ2-3; CDR3aa: CASSYSAYTDTQYF; CDR3nt: TGTGCCAGCAGTTACTCTGCGTACACAGATACGCAGTATTTT
abundance: NA; d_gene: NA; v_gene: TRBV20-1; j_gene: TRBJ2-7; CDR3aa: CSADGQYEQYF; CDR3nt: TGCAGTGCTGACGGACAGTACGAGCAGTACTTC
abundance: few; d_gene: NA; v_gene: TRBV27; j_gene: TRBJ2-1; CDR3aa: CASSLEAAFNNEQFF; CDR3nt: TGTGCCAGCAGTTTAGAAGCGGCGTTTAACAATGAGCAGTTCTTC
abundance: NA; d_gene: TRBD2; v_gene: TRBV7-3; j_gene: TRBJ2-1; CDR3aa: CASSPGLGYNEQFF; CDR3nt: TGTGCCAGCAGCCCAGGACTAGGCTACAATGAGCAGTTCTTC
abundance: NA; d_gene: NA; v_gene: TRBV5-6; j_gene: TRBJ1-1; CDR3aa: CASSRQDYGNTEAFF; CDR3nt: TGTGCCAGCAGCCGACAGGACTACGGGAACACTGAAGCTTTCTTT
abundance: NA; d_gene: NA; v_gene: TRBV20-1; j_gene: TRBJ2-1; CDR3aa: CSARPRRSRSYNEQFF; CDR3nt: TGCAGTGCTAGACCTAGGCGGTCCCGCTCCTACAATGAGCAGTTCTTC
abundance: NA; d_gene: NA; v_gene: TRBV5-1; j_gene: TRBJ2-5; CDR3aa: CASRVQEQETQYF; CDR3nt: TGCGCCAGCAGGGTACAGGAACAAGAGACCCAGTACTTC
abundance: NA; d_gene: TRBD2; v_gene: TRBV15; j_gene: TRBJ2-3; CDR3aa: CATSRDRLALDTQYF; CDR3nt: TGTGCCACCAGCAGAGATCGACTAGCGCTTGATACGCAGTATTTT
abundance: NA; d_gene: TRBD1; v_gene: TRBV28; j_gene: TRBJ1-1; CDR3aa: CASSNPTGGIDEAFF; CDR3nt: TGTGCCAGCAGCAACCCGACAGGGGGCATCGATGAAGCTTTCTTT
abundance: NA; d_gene: NA; v_gene: TRBV9; j_gene: TRBJ2-7; CDR3aa: CASSPDPLSYEQYF; CDR3nt: TGTGCCAGCAGCCCAGATCCTCTGAGCTACGAGCAGTACTTC
abundance: few; d_gene: NA; v_gene: TRBV12-5; j_gene: TRBJ1-2; CDR3aa: CASKGDWEGYTF; CDR3nt: TGTGCTAGTAAAGGGGATTGGGAGGGCTACACCTTC
abundance: NA; d_gene: TRBD1; v_gene: TRBV2; j_gene: TRBJ2-7; CDR3aa: CASRGQRTYEQYF; CDR3nt: TGTGCCAGCAGGGGACAGAGGACCTACGAGCAGTACTTC
abundance: NA; d_gene: NA; v_gene: TRBV28; j_gene: TRBJ2-2; CDR3aa: CASSVTQHGLFF; CDR3nt: TGTGCCAGCAGTGTGACACAACATGGGCTGTTTTTT
abundance: NA; d_gene: NA; v_gene: TRBV6-1; j_gene: TRBJ1-2; CDR3aa: CASRRGRGYTF; CDR3nt: TGTGCCAGCAGACGAGGCAGAGGTTACACCTTC
abundance: NA; d_gene: TRBD1; v_gene: TRBV6-1; j_gene: TRBJ1-2; CDR3aa: CASSVTGNYGYTF; CDR3nt: TGTGCCAGCAGTGTGACAGGGAACTATGGCTACACCTTC
abundance: NA; d_gene: NA; v_gene: TRBV6-5; j_gene: TRBJ2-2; CDR3aa: CASSYLVGSGTGELFF; CDR3nt: TGTGCCAGCAGTTACCTGGTGGGATCGGGCACCGGGGAGCTGTTTTTT
abundance: NA; d_gene: NA; v_gene: TRBV5-1; j_gene: TRBJ2-7; CDR3aa: CASSIPAQSGEQYF; CDR3nt: TGCGCCAGCAGTATCCCCGCACAGAGCGGCGAGCAGTACTTC
abundance: NA; d_gene: NA; v_gene: TRBV27; j_gene: TRBJ1-6; CDR3aa: CASTRVGGSVNSPLHF; CDR3nt: TGTGCCAGCACTCGAGTGGGGGGCAGCGTGAATTCACCCCTCCACTTT
abundance: few; d_gene: NA; v_gene: TRBV20-1; j_gene: TRBJ2-3; CDR3aa: CSARASVRDTQYF; CDR3nt: TGCAGTGCTAGAGCCAGCGTACGAGATACGCAGTATTTT
abundance: NA; d_gene: NA; v_gene: TRBV27; j_gene: TRBJ2-7; CDR3aa: CASSPGLAPSLYEQYF; CDR3nt: TGTGCCAGCAGCCCGGGCCTAGCCCCCTCTCTCTACGAGCAGTACTTC
abundance: NA; d_gene: NA; v_gene: TRBV20-1; j_gene: TRBJ2-2; CDR3aa: CSARSPHSGELFF; CDR3nt: TGCAGTGCTAGAAGTCCTCATTCCGGGGAGCTGTTTTTT
abundance: few; d_gene: NA; v_gene: TRBV20-1; j_gene: TRBJ1-6; CDR3aa: CSARGGNNSPLHF; CDR3nt: TGCAGTGCTAGGGGCGGGAATAATTCACCCCTCCACTTT
abundance: NA; d_gene: NA; v_gene: TRBV15; j_gene: TRBJ2-5; CDR3aa: CATSRDPGVGETQYF; CDR3nt: TGTGCCACCAGCAGAGATCCGGGGGTTGGAGAGACCCAGTACTTC
abundance: once; d_gene: TRBD1; v_gene: TRBV27; j_gene: TRBJ2-2; CDR3aa: CASSLWTGSGGELFF; CDR3nt: TGTGCCAGCAGTTTATGGACAGGGTCGGGCGGGGAGCTGTTTTTT
abundance: few; d_gene: NA; v_gene: TRBV20-1; j_gene: TRBJ2-3; CDR3aa: CSASVGHSTDTQYF; CDR3nt: TGCAGTGCTAGTGTAGGACACAGCACAGATACGCAGTATTTT
abundance: NA; d_gene: NA; v_gene: TRBV27; j_gene: TRBJ1-2; CDR3aa: CASSLRQPSNYGYTF; CDR3nt: TGTGCCAGCAGTTTAAGACAGCCATCTAACTATGGCTACACCTTC
abundance: once; d_gene: TRBD1; v_gene: TRBV7-2; j_gene: TRBJ2-5; CDR3aa: CASSSRPGQGVETQYF; CDR3nt: TGTGCCAGCAGCTCCCGCCCGGGACAGGGCGTCGAGACCCAGTACTTC
abundance: NA; d_gene: NA; v_gene: TRBV7-3; j_gene: TRBJ2-5; CDR3aa: CASSTEYQETQYF; CDR3nt: TGTGCCAGCAGCACCGAATACCAAGAGACCCAGTACTTC
abundance: few; d_gene: NA; v_gene: TRBV7-3; j_gene: TRBJ2-1; CDR3aa: CASSLGEGGYNEQFF; CDR3nt: TGTGCCAGCAGCTTAGGTGAAGGTGGTTACAATGAGCAGTTCTTC
abundance: NA; d_gene: NA; v_gene: TRBV6-2/TRBV6-3; j_gene: TRBJ1-1; CDR3aa: CASIPRDGRGYTEAFF; CDR3nt: TGTGCCAGCATCCCACGGGACGGTCGAGGGTACACTGAAGCTTTCTTT
abundance: NA; d_gene: NA; v_gene: TRBV20-1; j_gene: TRBJ2-5; CDR3aa: CSARGAGDGETQYF; CDR3nt: TGCAGTGCTAGAGGTGCAGGGGACGGGGAGACCCAGTACTTC
abundance: NA; d_gene: NA; v_gene: TRBV20-1; j_gene: TRBJ1-5; CDR3aa: CSARAQEGLSNQPQHF; CDR3nt: TGCAGTGCTAGAGCCCAAGAGGGGCTAAGCAATCAGCCCCAGCATTTT
abundance: NA; d_gene: TRBD2; v_gene: TRBV6-1; j_gene: TRBJ2-3; CDR3aa: CASSEGSLAEATDTQYF; CDR3nt: TGTGCCAGCAGTGAAGGCTCGCTAGCGGAGGCCACAGATACGCAGTATTTT
abundance: few; d_gene: NA; v_gene: TRBV27; j_gene: TRBJ2-7; CDR3aa: CASRPNQDYEQYF; CDR3nt: TGTGCCAGCAGACCAAACCAAGACTACGAGCAGTACTTC
abundance: NA; d_gene: TRBD2; v_gene: TRBV20-1; j_gene: TRBJ2-3; CDR3aa: CSPNLAGGTYPQYF; CDR3nt: TGCAGTCCCAATCTAGCGGGAGGAACATATCCGCAGTATTTT
abundance: few; d_gene: NA; v_gene: TRBV27; j_gene: TRBJ1-6; CDR3aa: CASRISQTGYNSPLHF; CDR3nt: TGTGCCAGCAGGATCTCACAGACAGGCTATAATTCACCCCTCCACTTT
abundance: NA; d_gene: TRBD2; v_gene: TRBV12-3/TRBV12-4; j_gene: TRBJ2-1; CDR3aa: CASSALAGGYNEQFF; CDR3nt: TGTGCCAGCAGCGCACTAGCGGGAGGCTACAATGAGCAGTTCTTC